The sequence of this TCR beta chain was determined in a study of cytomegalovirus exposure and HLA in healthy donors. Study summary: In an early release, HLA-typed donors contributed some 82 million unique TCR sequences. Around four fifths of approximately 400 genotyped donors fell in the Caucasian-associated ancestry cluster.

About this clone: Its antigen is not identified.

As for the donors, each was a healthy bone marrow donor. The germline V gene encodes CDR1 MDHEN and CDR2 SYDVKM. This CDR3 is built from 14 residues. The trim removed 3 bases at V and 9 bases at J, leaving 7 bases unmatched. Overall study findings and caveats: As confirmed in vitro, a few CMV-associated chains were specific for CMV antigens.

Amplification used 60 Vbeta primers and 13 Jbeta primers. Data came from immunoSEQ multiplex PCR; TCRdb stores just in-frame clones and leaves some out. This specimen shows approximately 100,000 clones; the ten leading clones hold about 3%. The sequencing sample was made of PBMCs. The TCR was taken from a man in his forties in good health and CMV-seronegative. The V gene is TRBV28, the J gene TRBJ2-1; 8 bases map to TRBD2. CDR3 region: CASSFRGGFAEQFF. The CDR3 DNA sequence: TGTGCCAGCAGTTTCCGGGGGGGGTTTGCTGAGCAGTTCTTC.